This T cell receptor beta chain derives from a study of blood T cell repertoires in COVID-19. Germline CDR1 SNHLY, CDR2 FYNNEI. V shed 6 bases and J shed 5 bases, with 14 bases lying between them. This CDR3 has 14 amino acids. Using immunoSEQ multiplex PCR, the repertoire was profiled, and TCRdb retains in-frame clones only, with some absent. Seen here are roughly 250,000 clones, 80% to 85% observed once, and the top ten hold 4% to 5.5%. The specimen sequenced was peripheral blood. The rearrangement joins TRBV2 to TRBJ1-3; D perhaps matches TRBD1 (6 bases). The clonotype originates from a man aged 45-65 years with active or convalescent COVID-19. The DNA of the CDR3 is TGTGCCAGCAGGGGTACAGGGACGCGAAACACCATATATTTT. Translation: CASRGTGTRNTIYF.